Following are 16 T cell receptor beta chains from one sample sequenced in a study of cytomegalovirus exposure and HLA in healthy donors. This PCR relied on a set of 60 Vbeta primers and 13 Jbeta primers. Profiled with immunoSEQ multiplex PCR; TCRdb holds only in-frame clones, not every one. Seen here are some 200,000 clones, approximately 82% observed once, and the top ten hold 0.5% to 0.7%. Sequenced input: PBMCs. The origin of the receptors is a woman aged 40 to 55 in good health and CMV-seronegative.

Worth noting for this clone: A read error may produce the germline difference seen at one junction end. The V and J genes are TRBV7-7 and TRBJ1-6; D is unclear. CDR1 is SSHAT, CDR2 FNYEAQ, per germline (reference sequence). The CDR3 spans 13 residues. The CDR3 region is CASSLEEGSPLHF. The CDR3 bases are TGTGCTAGCAGCTTAGAGGAGGGCTCACCCCTCCACTTT.

V gene TRBV5-8 combines with J gene TRBJ1-2; D is possibly TRBD1 (6 bases). CDR1 and CDR2 from the germline V gene are SGHTS and YDEGEE. CDR3 length: 13 amino acids. The V and J ends lost 0 bases and 5 bases respectively, with 8 bases between them. The CDR3 sequence is CASSLDTGYGYTF. CDR3 sequence (DNA): TGTGCCAGCAGCTTGGATACAGGGTATGGCTACACCTTC.

This chain uses TRBV5-1 with TRBJ2-7; D is perhaps TRBD2 (7 bases). There are 15 residues in the CDR3. Germline V gene lookup returns CDR1 SGHRS and CDR2 YFSETQ. The V and J ends lost 0 bases and 2 bases respectively, with 12 bases between them. The CDR3 DNA is TGCGCCAGCAGCTTGGGGGCGGGGGCGCCCTACGAGCAGTACTTC. This gives the protein CASSLGAGAPYEQYF.

V usage is TRBV18 and J usage is TRBJ1-1; a weak D match, TRBD1 (5 bases). This CDR3 contains 13 residues. Germline V gene lookup returns CDR1 KGHSH and CDR2 LQKENI. Trimming removed 10 bases from V and 4 bases from J, with 16 bases in between. CDR3 protein: CATLGGVGTEAFF. The CDR3 DNA reads as TGTGCCACCTTGGGGGGGGTGGGCACTGAAGCTTTCTTT. The full variable domain, rest sourced from reference TRBV18 and TRBJ1-1, is NAGVMQNPRHLVRRRGQEARLRCSPMKGHSHVYWYRQLPEEGLKFMVYLQKENIIDESGMPKERFSAEFPKEGPSILRIQQVVRGDSAAYFCATLGGVGTEAFFGQGTRLTVV.

The chain carries TRBV5-4 and TRBJ2-5; possible D gene TRBD1, 5 bases. Germline CDR1 and CDR2: SGHNT and YYREEE (reference sequence). Trimming removed 3 bases at V and 3 bases at J, with 12 bases between. The length of the CDR3 is 14 residues. The CDR3 protein is CASSSQGVEETQYF. The CDR3 region has the DNA TGTGCCAGCAGCTCTCAGGGTGTTGAAGAGACCCAGTACTTC.

The CDR3, as DNA: TGTGCCAGCAGCCAAGAGAAGTGGACAGGGAACATTCAGTACTTC. Its translation is CASSQEKWTGNIQYF. The rearrangement uses TRBV4-2 and TRBJ2-4; the match to TRBD1 covers 8 bases. The CDR3 consists of 15 residues. CDR1 and CDR2 (germline): LGHNA, YNFKEQ. J was trimmed by 7 bases and V by 0 bases; bases with no gene match: 5.

The J gene is TRBJ2-5, the V gene TRBV5-1; 7 bases are a match to TRBD2. V lost 5 bases to trimming and J lost 0 bases; unmatched junction nucleotides: 7. The CDR3 runs 15 residues. Germline values: CDR1 SGHRS, CDR2 YFSETQ. CDR3 region: CASRVPGTNQETQYF. The CDR3 region has the DNA TGCGCCAGCAGGGTACCCGGGACTAACCAAGAGACCCAGTACTTC.

A remark on this clone: Different DNA sequences within this sample yield the same CDR3. The chain has TRBV19 and TRBJ1-1; D is perhaps TRBD1 (5 bases). In germline, CDR1 is LNHDA, CDR2 SQIVND (reference sequence). This CDR3 region has 13 residues. With 4 bases removed from V and 1 base from J, the gap between germline ends came to 7 bases. The CDR3 DNA reads TGTGCCAGTAGTAATCAGGGGAACACTGAAGCTTTCTTT. It is translated as CASSNQGNTEAFF.

V usage is TRBV30 and J usage is TRBJ2-7; D is perhaps TRBD2 (7 bases). Germline assignment: CDR1 GTSNPN and CDR2 SVGIG (reference sequence). This CDR3 has 14 amino acids. The V end lost 2 bases, the J end lost 0 bases, and 11 bases lay between the germline ends. The CDR3 nucleotides read TGTGCCTGGAGTCTAGGGGGGGGCTCCTACGAGCAGTACTTC. Its translation is CAWSLGGGSYEQYF.

The chain carries TRBV23-1 and TRBJ2-3, with TRBD1 identical over 7 bases. TRBV23-1 is filed as an ORF, its function uncertain. V lost 6 bases and J lost 3; bases outside the gene matches: 15. The CDR3 totals 17 residues. The CDR3 spells CASRQRHTLRGTDTQYF. Here the CDR3 DNA reads TGCGCCAGCAGGCAACGGCACACCCTCAGGGGGACAGATACGCAGTATTTT.

The chain uses TRBV28 and TRBJ2-7; perhaps TRBD1 as D (5 bases). There are 13 residues in the CDR3. V was pared by 5 bases and J by 4 bases, with 12 bases between. CDR1 and CDR2 (germline): MDHEN, SYDVKM. In DNA form, the CDR3 reads TGTGCCAGCAGTACCTCTCAGGGTTACGAGCAGTACTTC. This translates into CASSTSQGYEQYF.

This chain uses TRBV6-6 with TRBJ2-5; 8 bases fit TRBD2. V lost 8 bases, J lost 3 bases, and 5 bases stayed unmatched. This CDR3 comprises 13 residues. Germline CDR1 MNHNY, CDR2 SVGAGI (reference sequence). The CDR3 nucleotides are TGTGCCAGCTCCGCGGGACTAGAAGAGACCCAGTACTTC. Encoded protein: CASSAGLEETQYF.

The chain has TRBV19 and TRBJ1-1; no firm D call. The length of the CDR3 is 13 residues. With 6 bases removed from V and 6 bases from J, the gap between germline ends came to 14 bases. Germline CDR1 LNHDA, CDR2 SQIVND (reference sequence). The CDR3 loop reads CASRPRVIAEAFF. Written as DNA, the CDR3 is TGTGCCAGTAGACCCCGGGTGATCGCTGAAGCTTTCTTT. Drawing the rest from reference TRBV19 and TRBJ1-1, the complete variable domain is DGGITQSPKYLFRKEGQNVTLSCEQNLNHDAMYWYRQDPGQGLRLIYYSQIVNDFQKGDIAEGYSVSREKKESFPLTVTSAQKNPTAFYLCASRPRVIAEAFFGQGTRLTVV.

The chain carries TRBV5-4 and TRBJ2-3; 11 nucleotides match TRBD2. The trim removed 4 bases at V and 0 bases at J, leaving 1 base unmatched. The V gene's germline CDR1 is SGHNT and CDR2 YYREEE (reference sequence). CDR3 length: 15 residues. CDR3 in DNA: TGTGCCAGCAGCGGGACTAGCGGTAGCACAGATACGCAGTATTTT. Translation gives CASSGTSGSTDTQYF.

The rearrangement links TRBV7-2 to TRBJ1-4; 9 nucleotides line up with TRBD1. The V gene end was trimmed by 4 bases and the J gene end by 6 bases; junction bases not matched to a gene: 6. The length of the CDR3 is 15 residues. CDR1 is SGHTA and CDR2 is FQGNSA in the germline V gene. This chain's CDR3 is CASSYRDRDYEKLFF. CDR3 nucleotide sequence: TGTGCCAGCAGCTACCGGGACAGGGATTATGAAAAACTGTTTTTT.

V is TRBV7-2 and J is TRBJ1-1; D not certain. Trimming left V 9 bases short and J 4 bases short, with 9 bases between. Germline CDR1 and CDR2: SGHTA and FQGNSA. This CDR3 has 11 residues. CDR3 in DNA: TGTGCCAGAGGAGGGTCCACTGAAGCTTTCTTT. Its protein product is CARGGSTEAFF.